Listed here is a single T cell receptor beta chain. This clonotype was observed a handful of times. Its antigen is not yet known. Base qualities are not recorded, but no much larger clone differs from it by a single base. Libraries were constructed by PCR. Reads for this sample came from an Illumina HiSeq 2500. To reduce PCR and sequencing biases, unique molecular identifiers were incorporated into the TCR beta cDNA libraries. Approximately 500,000 cDNA molecules were obtained for every 1 to 10 million input T cells, so each molecule roughly corresponded to one T cell. The patient libraries were prepared and sequenced with the same protocol used for the earlier healthy control dataset. Samples belonging to the same batch were prepared together, multiplexed and sequenced on a shared HiSeq lane. As for the original processing: Raw barcoded reads were processed with MIGEC, discarding single-read molecular identifier groups before consensus assembly and CDR3 extraction. VDJtools was used for post-analysis of the clonotype tables, with diversity normalized by down-sampling every dataset to the smallest sample size. Repertoire overlap clustering matched CDR3 amino acid but not nucleotide sequences to correct batch-related cross-sample contamination. Using fastp at Q25 and MiXCR, TCRdb reprocessed the public reads and kept productive beta chains. One record per CDR3 amino acid sequence lists the most common genes and DNA. TCRdb's processing, not the authors', yielded these V and J calls. The sample contains roughly 540,000 distinct CDR3 sequences, around 36% of them found a single time. Approximately 5.4% of the sample goes to the ten largest clones.

This specimen comes from a study of post-analysis software for immune sequencing data (dated by TCRdb to between 2015 and 2017). At the level of the whole study: Recorded disease courses included relapsing-remitting, secondary progressive and progressive-relapsing multiple sclerosis, with some patients lacking subtype annotation. The multiple sclerosis patient repertoires were compared with ten to eleven previously published healthy control repertoires from donors aged about 6 to 26 years. A subset of samples was prepared in parallel using single-end sample barcoding, then pooled and co-amplified after Illumina adapter ligation. What the study reported, not specific to this receptor: The control group was slightly older than the multiple sclerosis patient group. Direct clustering with F measure revealed strong co-clustering of samples prepared in the same batch, which led to a batch-effect correction. Normalized Chao1 diversity was significantly lower in multiple sclerosis patients than controls, suggesting substantial peripheral T-cell clonal expansion. Significantly higher frequencies in patients than in controls were found for roughly 5 TRBV segments, including TRBV5-6, TRBV5-1 and TRBV20-1.

To demonstrate the VDJtools post-analysis software, TCR beta repertoires were profiled from the peripheral blood of about 13 young patients with multiple sclerosis. The multiple sclerosis patients were children and adolescents between about 6 and 15 years of age. V sheds 5 bases and J sheds 2 bases, leaving 20 bases between their ends. The CDR3 numbers 17 residues from cysteine through phenylalanine. The sequence is cut down to CDR3 DNA, 51 bases in frame from base 1. The receptor was derived from a girl aged 2-17 years with multiple sclerosis. Sequencing used blood. The chain links TRBV12-3 or TRBV12-4 with TRBJ2-3; the best D guess is TRBD2, with 5 bases matching. CDR3 region: CASSPLVGLINTDTQYF. The DNA reads as follows: TGTGCCAGCAGTCCATTGGTAGGACTCATAAACACAGATACGCAGTATTTT.